A single T cell receptor (beta chain) is shown here with its context. What it recognizes is unknown. The sample comes from a study of T-cell memory formation after mild COVID-19. V lost 6 bases and J lost 6, with 12 bases in between. Germline V lookup: CDR1 DFQATT, CDR2 SNEGSKA (reference sequence). This CDR3 has 12 residues. Findings of the study overall: Prior to infection, memory already included some responding clones, suggesting cross-reactive memory joined. Clones that got smaller from day 15 to 85 had even CD4/CD8, while clones growing later tipped toward CD4+. Mainly CM and EM harbored the contracting CD4+ clones; mainly EMRA harbored the CD8+ ones.

TCRdb re-called the 5' RACE reads through MiXCR, storing one row per CDR3 protein. The sample yields roughly 450,000 distinct CDR3 sequences, 15% to 20% seen once. The sequenced sample was PBMCs or a T cell subset sorted from them (not recorded which). The sequence came from an adult woman who had mild COVID-19 (a few samples of this study predate the infection). Cell type and time point are not known. The rearrangement joins TRBV20-1 to TRBJ2-1; weak D call: TRBD1 (6 bases). CDR3 nucleotides: TGCAGTGCCCGGGCGGACAGCAATGAGCAGTTCTTC. As protein: CSARADSNEQFF.